This T cell receptor beta chain came from a study of monozygotic twins with inflammatory bowel disease (dated by TCRdb to the late 2010s). Background for the entire study: The full study comprised around 28 monozygotic twin pairs: nine German pairs (four IBD-concordant, five IBD-discordant) and 19 IBD-discordant Danish pairs. The search for disease-associated traits relied mainly on comparing, within discordant pairs, IBD patients with their genetically identical healthy co-twins. Each individual had, on average, about 151 000 unique TCRalpha sequences and 181 000 unique TCRbeta sequences available for analysis.

What the work shows at the level of the full study, not this receptor alone: Because patients were on differing immunosuppressive treatments, the repertoires may have picked up extra background noise and inter-individual variability. Distinction between different T cell subtypes could not be achieved in the analysis. No difference in repertoire similarity was observed between concordant and discordant twins, possibly owing to limited statistical power. No single strong signal or clonotype linked to IBD turned up in the results, so the idea that one exists was not supported. Measured by the inverse Simpson index, TCRbeta repertoire diversity was lower in IBD patients than in their healthy co-twins. Fewer clonotypes were shared with other individuals by IBD patients than by healthy twins, most markedly in patients showing signs of disease activity.

An approximately 2.5 ml peripheral blood sample was drawn into PAXgene tubes per donor and stored at -80°C. Without T cell sorting, total RNA was isolated from whole blood using the PAXgene blood miRNA kit on an automated QIAcube. Peripheral blood from monozygotic twin pairs concordant or discordant for inflammatory bowel disease was subjected to deep TCRalpha and TCRbeta repertoire profiling with unique molecular barcoding. Smoking habits were recorded for all twin pairs, and each individual was classified as a current, former or never smoker. The library was generated by 5' RACE. For each TCR library, around 3,800 ng of total RNA was used. For each sample, cDNA synthesis was carried out in eight separate reactions using SMARTScribe reverse transcriptase. Unique molecular identifiers containing a 6-nucleotide sample barcode were introduced through template switching during cDNA synthesis. TCRalpha and TCRbeta cDNA was amplified by two nested PCRs of approximately 16 and 10 cycles, with bead purification after each PCR. Before amplification, cDNA was treated with uracil DNA-glycosylase and purified using the QIAquick PCR purification kit. The second PCR added Illumina TruSeq-compatible adapters along with sample-specific barcodes. TapeStation and Qubit were used to check library quality and concentration, and roughly 4.8 ng of each library went into the pool. Sequencing of the pooled libraries was done on an Illumina HiSeq2500 single-index Rapid Run using custom sequencing primers and 2 x 100 bp reads. The paper's processing steps were these. PCR and sequencing errors were corrected by UMI-based consensus assembly using MiGEC version 1.2.6. V(D)J alignment, clonotype assembly and CDR3 extraction were performed with MiXCR version 2.1.1. To normalise gene usage, clonotype sharing and MAIT/NKT TCR abundance, the top 1000, 10 000 and 20 000 clonotypes in each sample were analysed. Diversity was computed as the inverse Simpson index with the vegan R package after downsampling to 27 000 UMIs. Paired Mann-Whitney U tests on discordant twin pairs were used, with Benjamini-Hochberg multiple-testing correction. After reprocessing by TCRdb, each CDR3 protein sequence is one entry, and no DNA is given. These V and J calls rely on TCRdb rather than the paper's analysis. The sample table records roughly 150,000 distinct CDR3 sequences. Jointly, the top ten make up roughly 1.2% of the sample.

The germline V gene (reference sequence) sets CDR1 to SGHAT and CDR2 to FQDESV. The cysteine opens and the phenylalanine closes a CDR3 of 14 amino acids. No nucleotide data were recorded. With regard to this clonotype: Which antigen it targets is not known.

The sample was blood. The TCR originated in a human donor with ulcerative colitis or Crohn's disease, or a healthy co-twin of an affected twin (not recorded which). This sequence uses TRBV11-1 and TRBJ2-3; checking the TCRdb D call of TRBD2 is not possible without DNA. The CDR3 protein is CTSSKGLNTDTQYF.